Presented here are 6 T cell receptor beta chains from one specimen sequenced in a study of blood T cell repertoires in COVID-19. Generated by immunoSEQ multiplex PCR, the TCRdb table keeps only in-frame clones and is missing some. The sample includes roughly 350,000 clones, around 85% of them seen just once. The material sequenced was peripheral blood. The receptors derive from a woman aged 18-29 years with acute or convalescent COVID-19.

V and J are TRBV7-8 and TRBJ2-2; 9 positions agree with TRBD1. In germline, CDR1 is SGHVS, CDR2 FQNEAQ. V lost 5 bases to trimming and J lost 6 bases; unmatched junction nucleotides: 7. The length of the CDR3 is 15 residues. CDR3 sequence (DNA): TGTGCCAGCAGCCCCGGGACAGGGATGGCCGGGGAGCTGTTTTTT. It codes for CASSPGTGMAGELFF.

This chain links TRBV18 with TRBJ1-1; D possibly corresponds to TRBD1 (6 bases). Germline V CDR1 and CDR2: KGHSH, LQKENI. Trimming left V 3 bases short and J 6 bases short, with 14 bases between. This CDR3 has 14 residues. In nucleotides, the CDR3 is TGTGCCAGCTCACCTACAGGGTCGACAGCTGAAGCTTTCTTT. Its translation is CASSPTGSTAEAFF. The variable domain in full, completed from reference TRBV18 and TRBJ1-1, reads NAGVMQNPRHLVRRRGQEARLRCSPMKGHSHVYWYRQLPEEGLKFMVYLQKENIIDESGMPKERFSAEFPKEGPSILRIQQVVRGDSAAYFCASSPTGSTAEAFFGQGTRLTVV.

This clone showed up just once. The chain combines TRBV30 with TRBJ2-7; 7 bases map to TRBD1. The germline V gene encodes CDR1 GTSNPN and CDR2 SVGIG (reference sequence). The CDR3 length is 13 residues. Trimming took 2 bases from V and 1 from J; bases not matched to a gene: 2. CDR3 loop: CAWSPGQSYEQYF. The CDR3 nucleotides read TGTGCCTGGAGTCCGGGACAGTCCTACGAGCAGTACTTC.

This clone was seen many times. This chain uses TRBV5-8 with TRBJ2-6; maybe TRBD2 (6 bases). Trimming cost V 3 bases and J 4 bases, with 14 bases left between them. CDR3 size: 16 residues. The germline V gene encodes CDR1 SGHTS and CDR2 YDEGEE. For the CDR3, the DNA is TGTGCCAGCAGCTGGGCACGGGGGTCAGGGGCCAACGTCCTGACTTTC. Its translation is CASSWARGSGANVLTF.

The chain links TRBV7-8 to TRBJ1-3; D is possibly TRBD1 (5 bases). The germline gives CDR1 SGHVS, CDR2 FQNEAQ. With 5 bases removed from V and 0 bases from J, the gap between germline ends came to 17 bases. The CDR3 runs 17 residues. The CDR3 DNA reads as TGTGCCAGCAGCCCCTCGAGGAGGGGTAACTCTGGAAACACCATATATTTT. Protein: CASSPSRRGNSGNTIYF.

This CDR3 is CASTSRTGGNQPQHF. The DNA of the CDR3 is TGTGCCAGCACGTCCAGGACAGGGGGTAATCAGCCCCAGCATTTT. The chain combines TRBV2 with TRBJ1-5; 10 bases agree with TRBD1. The J segment lost 4 bases and the V segment lost 7 bases, leaving 7 bases of the junction unmatched. Germline loops: CDR1 SNHLY, CDR2 FYNNEI. The CDR3 sequence is 15 residues long.